What follows are 16 T cell receptor beta chains derived from one specimen sequenced in a study of T cells in Graves' hyperthyroidism and ophthalmopathy. Researchers amplified the TCR beta CDR3 regions from RNA transcripts. In the first-round RT-PCR of the TCR CDR3, the HTBI primer set was used. A single record per CDR3 protein comes from TCRdb applying MiXCR to the multiplex PCR reads. Among more than 300,000 distinct CDR3 sequences listed, approximately 15% were seen once. Sequenced input: blood. The receptors stem from a woman between 25 and 40 years old with Graves' hyperthyroidism.

This chain joins TRBV6-1 and TRBJ1-2; D is uncertain. The CDR3 has 12 amino acids. Looked up from germline, CDR1 is MNHNS and CDR2 is SASEGT. Trimming took 8 bases from V and 3 from J, leaving 10 bases between them. CDR3 in DNA: TGTGCCAGCGGGGAGGTTGACTATGGCTACACCTTC. It encodes CASGEVDYGYTF.

This clonotype was observed many times. This chain connects TRBV12-3 or TRBV12-4 to TRBJ1-2; D unresolved. V was shortened by 2 bases and J by 1 base, with 8 bases between the two germline ends. This CDR3 contains 14 residues. The chain's CDR3 is CASSLRGINYGYTF. CDR3 in DNA: TGTGCCAGCAGTTTACGCGGGATTAACTATGGCTACACCTTC.

This clonotype was counted ten times or more. This chain links TRBV29-1 with TRBJ1-3; D uncertain. The germline V and J ends were trimmed by 6 bases and 0 bases, with 3 bases remaining between them. Germline V gene data show CDR1 as SQVTM and CDR2 as ANQGSEA. The CDR3 has 11 residues. The CDR3 bases are TGCAGCGTCAGCTCTGGAAACACCATATATTTT. Amino acid sequence: CSVSSGNTIYF.

The chain employs TRBV28 and TRBJ2-2; 9 positions agree with TRBD1. The CDR3 covers 16 residues. Germline trimming cut 5 bases from V and 0 bases from J; bases unmatched to any gene: 4. CDR1 and CDR2 (germline): MDHEN, SYDVKM. The CDR3 coding sequence is TGTGCCAGCAGTCTCCGGGACAGGGCGAACACCGGGGAGCTGTTTTTT. As protein: CASSLRDRANTGELFF.

The table lists this clonotype with many counts. The rearrangement joins TRBV28 to TRBJ1-5, with 10 bases fitting TRBD1. The CDR3 loop spans 15 amino acids. The germline CDR1 and CDR2 sequences are MDHEN and SYDVKM. Trimming removed 5 bases from V and 4 bases from J; junction bases left unmatched: 5. The CDR3 DNA reads TGTGCCAGCAGTCTCGGGACAGGGGAAAATCAGCCCCAGCATTTT. It is translated as CASSLGTGENQPQHF.

This clonotype has more than one count but fewer than ten. CDR3 region: CASSSWDEGTDTQYF. The CDR3 bases are TGTGCCAGCAGTTCCTGGGATGAGGGAACAGATACGCAGTATTTT. V and J are TRBV6-2 or TRBV6-3 and TRBJ2-3; D is perhaps TRBD2 (5 bases). V was trimmed by 4 bases and J by 3 bases, leaving 14 bases between them. The germline V gene encodes CDR1 MNHEY and CDR2 SVGEGT. This CDR3 spans 15 amino acids.

This clonotype was recorded at least ten times. The chain recombines TRBV29-1 with TRBJ2-1, with a weak D call TRBD1 (5 bases). This CDR3 spans 12 amino acids. CDR1 and CDR2 (germline): SQVTM, ANQGSEA. Trimming stripped 7 bases from V and 5 bases from J, with 12 bases between. Here the CDR3 reads CSALTGNNEQFF. The CDR3 bases are TGCAGCGCCCTCACAGGTAACAATGAGCAGTTCTTC.

This clonotype was counted a few times. The genes are TRBV28 and TRBJ2-7; D is perhaps TRBD1 (5 bases). This CDR3 is 14 amino acids long. The germline V gene has CDR1 MDHEN and CDR2 SYDVKM. V was trimmed by 3 bases and J by 0 bases, leaving 9 bases between them. CDR3 DNA: TGTGCCAGCAGTTTCAGGGAACCCTCCTACGAGCAGTACTTC. Its protein is CASSFREPSYEQYF.

This clonotype showed up many times. The chain employs TRBV28 and TRBJ2-4, with D unclear. CDR3 size: 11 residues. V was trimmed by 6 bases and J by 8 bases, leaving 8 bases between them. Germline lookup yields CDR1 MDHEN and CDR2 SYDVKM. The CDR3, as DNA: TGTGCCAGCAGCCTCCGGGACATTCAGTACTTC. It translates to CASSLRDIQYF.

There are many counts of this clonotype. The chain links TRBV28 to TRBJ2-3, with 9 bases lining up with TRBD1. There are 16 residues in the CDR3. Germline CDR1 is MDHEN and CDR2 is SYDVKM. Germline trimming cut 6 bases from V and 9 bases from J; bases unmatched to any gene: 16. In nucleotides, the CDR3 is TGTGCCAGCAGCCGCCCGGGACAGGGATCCTCCTGGACGCAGTATTTT. It specifies CASSRPGQGSSWTQYF.

This chain connects TRBV28 to TRBJ1-3; D gene unclear. The CDR3 is 14 residues long. Trimming removed 1 base from V and 6 bases from J, with 10 bases in between. Germline lookup yields CDR1 MDHEN and CDR2 SYDVKM. CDR3 loop: CASSLLAGLNTIYF. The CDR3 nucleotides read TGTGCCAGCAGTTTATTAGCCGGGTTAAACACCATATATTTT.

The genes are TRBV30 and TRBJ1-2; 12 bases agree with TRBD1. V gave up 7 bases and J gave up 6 bases; unmatched junction bases: 6. Germline lookup yields CDR1 GTSNPN and CDR2 SVGIG (reference sequence). The CDR3 covers 13 residues. CDR3 in amino acids: CASRGQGADGYTF. The CDR3 region has the DNA TGTGCCTCAAGGGGACAGGGGGCTGATGGCTACACCTTC. The full variable domain, its missing parts supplied by reference TRBV30 and TRBJ1-2, is SQTIHQWPATLVQPVGSPLSLECTVEGTSNPNLYWYRQAAGRGLQLLFYSVGIGQISSEVPQNLSASRPQDRQFILSSKKLLLSDSGFYLCASRGQGADGYTFGSGTRLTVV.

This clonotype came up a few times. This sequence joins TRBV15 and TRBJ1-1; D is unclear. The CDR3 has 15 residues. Trimming pared 0 bases from V and 0 bases from J, leaving 8 bases between. In germline, CDR1 is LNHNV, CDR2 YYDKDF (reference sequence). CDR3 bases: TGTGCCACCAGCAGAGATGGGAGAATGAACACTGAAGCTTTCTTT. It is translated as CATSRDGRMNTEAFF.

Ten or more counts support this clonotype. The gene calls are TRBV6-1 and TRBJ2-1; D assignment may be TRBD1 or TRBD2 (5 bases each). The V end lost 6 bases, the J end lost 4 bases, and 22 bases lay between the germline ends. CDR1 and CDR2 (germline): MNHNS, SASEGT. The CDR3 is 17 amino acids. CDR3 loop: CASRFHRDVKAYNEQFF. The CDR3 region has the DNA TGTGCCAGCAGATTCCACCGGGACGTCAAAGCATACAATGAGCAGTTCTTC.

The V call is TRBV6-1, the J call TRBJ2-7; weak D call: TRBD2 (6 bases). V was clipped by 6 bases and J by 4 bases, with 22 bases between them. CDR1 is MNHNS and CDR2 is SASEGT in the germline V gene. The CDR3 consists of 16 residues. CDR3 loop: CASRFGATGEGYEQYF. The CDR3 region has the DNA TGTGCCAGCAGGTTCGGGGCAACGGGAGAAGGGTACGAGCAGTACTTC.

This clonotype was seen repeatedly, ten times or more. This chain joins TRBV2 and TRBJ2-1; the match to TRBD2 covers 14 bases. Germline lookup yields CDR1 SNHLY and CDR2 FYNNEI. CDR3 length: 15 amino acids. Losses at the gene ends were 8 bases for V and 4 bases for J; bases not matched to a gene: 4. The CDR3 here is CASPGLAGVYNEQFF. DNA for the CDR3: TGTGCCAGCCCGGGACTAGCGGGAGTTTACAATGAGCAGTTCTTC.